This entry features one T cell receptor (beta chain) sequence. Its antigen is not known. TCRdb's copy holds only in-frame clones and misses some; the assay was immunoSEQ multiplex PCR. This sample has over 120,000 clones; 85% to 95% occur once, and the top ten carry just over 5%. This specimen belongs to a study of T cell responses to AZD1222 COVID-19 vaccine. General study results and limits: Breadth and depth of Spike-specific TCRs rose after two AZD1222 doses. In a largely white British group with more females than males, clonal diversity was possibly underestimated.

The sequence derives from an adult in good health. Sequencing was performed on peripheral blood, taken on day 0 of AZD1222 vaccination.

The DNA of the CDR3 is TGTGCCAGTAGAGTGGAGGGAAACGTATATTCTAACTATGGCTACACCTTC. As protein: CASRVEGNVYSNYGYTF. V is TRBV19 and J is TRBJ1-2; D is unresolved. CDR1 and CDR2 from the germline V gene are LNHDA and SQIVND (reference sequence). Trimming pared 6 bases from V and 0 bases from J, leaving 20 bases between. This CDR3 is 17 amino acids long.